This TCR beta chain comes out of a study of OX40 agonist ivuxolimab in advanced cancers. Study-level information: Every 2 weeks, ivuxolimab was infused into the patients intravenously at between 0.01 and 10 mg/kg. Dose-escalation cases comprised hepatocellular carcinoma, melanoma, renal cell or head and neck cancer.

The CDR3 sequence is 13 residues long. With V trimmed by 5 bases and J by 10 bases, 11 bases remained unmatched. Germline V gene sequence: CDR1 SNHLY, CDR2 FYNNEI. Here immunoSEQ multiplex PCR was the method, and the copy in TCRdb shows in-frame clones only, minus some. The table lists about 51,000 clones, almost 90% of them singletons. This receptor was identified in an adult with an advanced solid tumor such as melanoma, head and neck, liver or kidney cancer. This sample comprised CD4+ or CD8+ T cells sorted from blood, obtained in a trial of the OX40 agonist ivuxolimab. J is TRBJ2-7 and V is TRBV2, with 7 bases fitting TRBD2. Here the CDR3 reads CASSLGLESDQYF. The CDR3 nucleotides are TGTGCCAGCAGTCTCGGACTAGAGAGCGATCAGTACTTC.